This T cell receptor beta chain was obtained from a study of patients and donors after allogeneic stem cell transplantation. Germline CDR1 and CDR2: GTSNPN and SVGIG (reference sequence). V dropped 4 bases and J dropped 7 bases, with 19 bases sitting between them. This CDR3 is built from 15 residues. TCRdb reprocessed the RT-PCR reads with MiXCR, giving one entry per CDR3 protein. Of 150,000 to 250,000 distinct CDR3 sequences listed, 40% to 45% are singletons. Sequenced material: blood, either unsorted or a sorted T cell fraction (not recorded which). The TCR was taken from a human donor who was either an allogeneic HSCT recipient or a stem cell or donor lymphocyte infusion donor (not recorded which). It is not recorded whose cells these are; they may come from a transplant donor. V usage is TRBV30 and J usage is TRBJ2-2; D may be TRBD2 (5 bases). The CDR3: CAWKVEGAYSGELFF. The CDR3 DNA sequence: TGTGCCTGGAAAGTTGAGGGAGCGTACAGCGGGGAGCTGTTTTTT.